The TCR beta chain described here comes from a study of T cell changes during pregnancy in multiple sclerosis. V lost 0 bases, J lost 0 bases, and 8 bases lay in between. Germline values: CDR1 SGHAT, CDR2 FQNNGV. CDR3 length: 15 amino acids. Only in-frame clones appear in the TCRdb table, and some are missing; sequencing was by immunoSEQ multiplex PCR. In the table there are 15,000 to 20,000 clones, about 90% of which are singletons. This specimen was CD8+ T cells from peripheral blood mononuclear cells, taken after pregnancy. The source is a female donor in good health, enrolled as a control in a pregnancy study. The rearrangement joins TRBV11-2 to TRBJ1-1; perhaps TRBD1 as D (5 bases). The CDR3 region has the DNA TGTGCCAGCAGCTTAGAGGGGGGGATGAACACTGAAGCTTTCTTT. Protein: CASSLEGGMNTEAFF. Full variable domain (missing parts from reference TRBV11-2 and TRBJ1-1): EAGVAQSPRYKIIEKRQSVAFWCNPISGHATLYWYQQILGQGPKLLIQFQNNGVVDDSQLPKDRFSAERLKGVDSTLKIQPAKLEDSAVYLCASSLEGGMNTEAFFGQGTRLTVV.